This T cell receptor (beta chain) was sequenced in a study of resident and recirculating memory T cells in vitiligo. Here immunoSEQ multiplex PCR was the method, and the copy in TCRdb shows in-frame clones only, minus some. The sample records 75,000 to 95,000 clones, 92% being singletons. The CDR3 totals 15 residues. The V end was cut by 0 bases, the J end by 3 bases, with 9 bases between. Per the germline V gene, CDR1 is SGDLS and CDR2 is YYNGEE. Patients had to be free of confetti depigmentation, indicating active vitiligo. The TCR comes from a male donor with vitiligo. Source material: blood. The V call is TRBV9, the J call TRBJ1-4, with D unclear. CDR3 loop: CASSVGLQSNEKLFF. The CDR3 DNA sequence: TGTGCCAGCAGCGTAGGGCTCCAATCTAATGAAAAACTGTTTTTT.